These T cell receptor beta chains were read from a single sample in a study of control samples from healthy donors and cancer patients. Profiling relied on immunoSEQ multiplex PCR, and the TCRdb table lists in-frame clones only, not all of them. This repertoire shows tens of thousands of clones, roughly nine tenths found once; its top ten account for under 4.5%. Sequencing was carried out using blood. The receptors were gathered from a woman between 45 and 60 years old in good health. The CDR3 runs from the conserved cysteine through the conserved F or W. The D gene is left open where the match is weak.

cdr3_length,j_call,v_call,d_call,cdr3_nt,cdr3_aa
17,TRBJ2-1,TRBV7-9,TRBD2,TGTGCCAGCAGCCGACGCGGGGGAGCGGGAGTGGGGAATGAGCAGTTCTTC,CASSRRGGAGVGNEQFF
15,TRBJ2-7,TRBV6-1,TRBD2,TGTGCCAGCAGTGAGCCAGCGGGAGCAAGGACCGAGCAGTACTTC,CASSEPAGARTEQYF
16,TRBJ2-3,TRBV30,TRBD2,TGTGCCTGGACGCTCGGACTAGCGGGGACCACAGATACGCAGTATTTT,CAWTLGLAGTTDTQYF
12,TRBJ1-1,TRBV19,.,TGTGCCACCCTGGACAGGAACACTGAAGCTTTCTTT,CATLDRNTEAFF
16,TRBJ2-5,TRBV4-1,.,TGCGCCAGCAGCCAAGATCCCGACAGGGAGGCCGAGACCCAGTACTTC,CASSQDPDREAETQYF
14,TRBJ1-2,TRBV28,.,TGTGCCAGCAGTTTGCCTGGGACGGTCTATGGCTACACCTTC,CASSLPGTVYGYTF
12,TRBJ1-2,TRBV28,.,TGTGCCAGCACCTTTGGGGAGTATGGCTACACCTTC,CASTFGEYGYTF
13,TRBJ2-7,TRBV27,.,TGTGCCAGCAGCCTAGGGCTCTCCTACGAGCAGTACTTC,CASSLGLSYEQYF
13,TRBJ2-2,TRBV19,.,TGTGCCACCAGGGGCCAGGGAGCCGGGGAGCTGTTTTTT,CATRGQGAGELFF
16,TRBJ2-1,TRBV29-1,TRBD1,TGCAGCGTAGTACTCGGACAGGCTCGCTCCTACAATGAGCAGTTCTTC,CSVVLGQARSYNEQFF